This T cell receptor (beta chain) is from a study of response to subunit inactivated influenza vaccine. In its sample, this clonotype was seen once. From germline, CDR1 is LGHNA and CDR2 YSLEER. The CDR3 covers 16 residues. V lost 1 base and J 3 bases, leaving 14 bases between the germline ends. TCRdb reanalysed the RT-PCR reads using MiXCR and keeps one entry per CDR3 protein. The repertoire holds a few hundred thousand distinct CDR3 sequences, 20% to 25% seen once, with 10% to 13% in the top ten. This sequence was found in a man between 45 and 75 years old who received an inactivated influenza vaccine. The source was PBMCs from blood, collected 21 months after vaccination. This chain connects TRBV4-3 to TRBJ2-3; D gene ambiguous. The CDR3 DNA is TGCGCCAGCAGCCAAGTAGCTCCCCCCGGGACAGATACGCAGTATTTT. It translates to CASSQVAPPGTDTQYF.